The 21 T cell receptor beta chains below come from one sample, sequenced in a study of human T cells and chemical hapten exposure. TCRdb re-derived calls from the 5' RACE reads in MiXCR, one entry per CDR3 protein. This repertoire shows about 81,000 distinct CDR3 sequences, about a sixth found once; its top ten account for 6.8%. Total RNA extraction was carried out from unfractionated whole blood. Receptors were obtained from a female donor in good health.

The sample holds a few counts of this clonotype. The J gene is TRBJ2-1, the V gene TRBV20-1, with D perhaps matching TRBD1 (8 bases). The CDR3 has 14 amino acids. Trimming pared 4 bases from V and 4 bases from J, leaving 14 bases between. Germline V lookup: CDR1 DFQATT, CDR2 SNEGSKA (reference sequence). The CDR3 DNA is TGCAGTGCTAAAACAGGGGGGGCGTACAATGAGCAGTTCTTC. As protein: CSAKTGGAYNEQFF.

The chain carries TRBV6-5 and TRBJ1-4; perhaps TRBD1 as D (5 bases). Trimming removed 10 bases from V and 1 base from J, with 19 bases in between. The CDR3 consists of 16 residues. CDR1 is MNHEY and CDR2 is SVGAGI in the germline V gene. The CDR3 loop reads CATQDLPALTNEKLFF. The CDR3 DNA is TGTGCCACACAGGACCTACCTGCGTTAACTAATGAAAAACTGTTTTTT.

CDR3 sequence reads: CASSQDGAGLSSYEQYF. CDR3 nucleotides: TGTGCCAGCAGCCAAGATGGGGCAGGGCTGAGCTCCTACGAGCAGTACTTC. The chain has TRBV3-1 and TRBJ2-7; D is perhaps TRBD1 (5 bases). This CDR3 region has 17 residues. V lost 0 bases and J lost 0, with 15 bases in between. CDR1 and CDR2 (germline): LGHDT, YNNKEL (reference sequence).

The chain links TRBV12-3 or TRBV12-4 to TRBJ2-5; possible D gene TRBD1, 5 bases. V was pared by 7 bases and J by 1 base, with 10 bases between. This CDR3 contains 13 residues. The CDR3 DNA reads as TGTGCCAGCAACCGACAGTCCCAAGAGACCCAGTACTTC. It specifies CASNRQSQETQYF.

A few counts support this clonotype. The CDR3 spells CSARVRLAGYEQYF. The CDR3 DNA follows: TGCAGTGCTAGAGTACGTCTAGCGGGCTACGAGCAGTACTTC. The V call is TRBV20-1, the J call TRBJ2-7; TRBD2 agrees at 8 bases. The germline CDR1 and CDR2 sequences are DFQATT and SNEGSKA (reference sequence). V shed 1 base and J 3 bases; nucleotides not matched to a gene: 5. This CDR3 region has 14 residues.

This clonotype showed up just a few times. CDR3 loop: CAISEYGGNSGANVLTF. In DNA, the CDR3 is TGTGCCATCAGTGAGTACGGAGGGAACTCTGGGGCCAACGTCCTGACTTTC. The chain is built from TRBV10-3 and TRBJ2-6; D might be TRBD2 (6 bases). Per germline, CDR1 ENHRY and CDR2 SYGVKD. V was cut by 1 base and J by 0 bases, with 10 bases left in between. The CDR3 is 17 residues long.

The table lists this clonotype with a few counts. CDR3 region: CSAQESIDQPQHF. The CDR3 DNA reads as TGCAGTGCTCAGGAGTCTATCGATCAGCCCCAGCATTTT. V usage is TRBV20-1 and J usage is TRBJ1-5, with unresolved D. V dropped 5 bases and J dropped 5 bases, with 13 bases sitting between them. The CDR3 loop spans 13 amino acids. Germline lookup yields CDR1 DFQATT and CDR2 SNEGSKA (reference sequence).

V and J are TRBV2 and TRBJ2-1, with 8 bases that match TRBD2. After removal of 4 bases from V and 4 bases from J, the junction contained 3 bases not matched to a gene. The CDR3 covers 14 residues. Germline V gene sequence: CDR1 SNHLY, CDR2 FYNNEI. In DNA form, the CDR3 reads TGTGCCAGCAGTGGGCTAGCGGGTTACAATGAGCAGTTCTTC. Residues: CASSGLAGYNEQFF.

The chain employs TRBV11-2 and TRBJ1-5, with no clear D. The germline gives CDR1 SGHAT, CDR2 FQNNGV. This CDR3 contains 13 residues. V was pared by 4 bases and J by 2 bases, with 6 bases between. CDR3 region: CASSSYGNQPQHF. For the CDR3, the DNA is TGTGCCAGCAGCTCCTATGGCAATCAGCCCCAGCATTTT.

The chain is built from TRBV10-3 and TRBJ1-5; D is unresolved. Between the trimmed V and J ends, which lost 0 bases and 1 base, there was a span of 7 bases. The CDR3 totals 15 residues. Germline V gives CDR1 ENHRY, CDR2 SYGVKD. The CDR3 sequence is CAISESVRSNQPQHF. The CDR3 region has the DNA TGTGCCATCAGTGAGTCGGTCAGAAGCAATCAGCCCCAGCATTTT.

V is TRBV5-6 and J is TRBJ1-1; 9 positions agree with TRBD1. Per the germline V gene, CDR1 is SGHDT and CDR2 is YYEEEE. The CDR3 consists of 14 residues. The V gene end was trimmed by 5 bases and the J gene end by 5 bases; junction bases not matched to a gene: 7. The CDR3 sequence: CASSWGTGRTEAFF. The CDR3 DNA sequence: TGTGCCAGCAGTTGGGGGACAGGGCGTACTGAAGCTTTCTTT.

The chain couples TRBV7-9 to TRBJ2-3; D remains unclear. With 1 base removed from V and 0 bases from J, the gap between germline ends came to 5 bases. Germline values: CDR1 SEHNR, CDR2 FQNEAQ (reference sequence). This CDR3 region has 14 residues. CDR3 residues: CASSLVGSTDTQYF. The CDR3 DNA follows: TGTGCCAGCAGCTTAGTGGGGAGCACAGATACGCAGTATTTT.

This clonotype was counted between two and nine times. This chain joins TRBV2 and TRBJ2-1; possible D gene TRBD1, 6 bases. V lost 4 bases to trimming and J lost 7 bases, with 23 bases between them. This CDR3 has 17 amino acids. Germline V gene lookup returns CDR1 SNHLY and CDR2 FYNNEI. The CDR3 here is CASSAQPGHQKGNEQFF. In DNA, the CDR3 is TGTGCCAGCAGTGCACAACCGGGACACCAGAAGGGGAATGAGCAGTTCTTC.

V usage is TRBV28 and J usage is TRBJ2-7, with a possible D match to TRBD2 (5 bases). CDR1 is MDHEN and CDR2 is SYDVKM in the germline V gene. Deletions cut 2 bases from V and 2 bases from J, with 10 bases between. CDR3 length equals 14 residues. This CDR3 is CASSLGGPPYEQYF. The CDR3 DNA reads TGTGCCAGCAGTTTAGGCGGGCCCCCCTACGAGCAGTACTTC.

This clonotype has more than one count but fewer than ten. This CDR3 reads CASSYLSGSYEQYF. The CDR3 bases are TGTGCCAGCAGTTACCTGAGCGGCTCCTACGAGCAGTACTTC. The chain couples TRBV6-5 to TRBJ2-7, with D possibly matching TRBD2 (5 bases). The CDR3 totals 14 residues. Trimming pared 2 bases from V and 0 bases from J, leaving 8 bases between. The V gene's germline CDR1 is MNHEY and CDR2 SVGAGI.

This rearrangement joins TRBV20-1 to TRBJ2-7; a weak D match, TRBD2 (5 bases). V lost 6 bases and J 0 bases, leaving 18 bases between the germline ends. This CDR3 is built from 15 residues. Germline CDR1 is DFQATT and CDR2 is SNEGSKA (reference sequence). The CDR3 DNA is TGCAGTGCCCGCATCCATGGACGGGACTCCTACGAGCAGTACTTC. This gives the protein CSARIHGRDSYEQYF.

Ten or more counts support this clonotype. V usage is TRBV7-9 and J usage is TRBJ1-4, with 7 bases fitting TRBD1. The ends lost 6 bases at V and 7 bases at J; junction bases unmatched: 2. The CDR3 spans 12 residues. Germline lookup yields CDR1 SEHNR and CDR2 FQNEAQ (reference sequence). The CDR3 protein is CASRRDSEKLFF. The CDR3 DNA reads as TGTGCCAGCAGGCGGGACAGTGAAAAACTGTTTTTT.

V gene TRBV27 combines with J gene TRBJ1-1; D not resolved. This CDR3 is 15 amino acids long. Per the germline V gene, CDR1 is MNHEY and CDR2 is SMNVEV (reference sequence). V lost 2 bases, J lost 4 bases, and 14 bases lay in between. CDR3 in DNA: TGTGCCAGCAGTTTAGAGTTCCCGACGAGCACTGAAGCTTTCTTT. Its protein product is CASSLEFPTSTEAFF.

The sample holds a few counts of this clonotype. This chain uses TRBV4-1 with TRBJ2-3; tentative D call: TRBD1 (6 bases). The CDR3 runs 15 residues. The germline CDR1 and CDR2 sequences are MGHRA and YSYEKL. The ends were cut back, 4 bases at V and 1 base at J, with 12 bases in the middle. CDR3 nucleotide sequence: TGCGCCAGCAGCCTGAGGACAGAGGGCACAGATACGCAGTATTTT. Translated, it gives CASSLRTEGTDTQYF.

The CDR3 reads CASSSSAGSLVPEAFF. CDR3 nucleotide sequence: TGTGCCAGCAGTTCCTCAGCGGGCAGTCTAGTCCCTGAAGCTTTCTTT. This chain connects TRBV6-2 or TRBV6-3 to TRBJ1-1, with unresolved D. V lost 4 bases and J lost 6, with 21 bases in between. CDR1 and CDR2 from the germline V gene are MNHEY and SVGEGT. The CDR3 spans 16 residues.

This clonotype occurred a few times. The chain couples TRBV5-1 to TRBJ2-3, with D unclear. Trimming left V 2 bases short and J 3 bases short, with 16 bases between. Germline CDR1 SGHRS, CDR2 YFSETQ. The CDR3 is made up of 16 amino acids. The CDR3 protein is CASSFLGGGLTDTQYF. The CDR3 DNA follows: TGCGCCAGCAGCTTCTTAGGCGGTGGCTTGACAGATACGCAGTATTTT.